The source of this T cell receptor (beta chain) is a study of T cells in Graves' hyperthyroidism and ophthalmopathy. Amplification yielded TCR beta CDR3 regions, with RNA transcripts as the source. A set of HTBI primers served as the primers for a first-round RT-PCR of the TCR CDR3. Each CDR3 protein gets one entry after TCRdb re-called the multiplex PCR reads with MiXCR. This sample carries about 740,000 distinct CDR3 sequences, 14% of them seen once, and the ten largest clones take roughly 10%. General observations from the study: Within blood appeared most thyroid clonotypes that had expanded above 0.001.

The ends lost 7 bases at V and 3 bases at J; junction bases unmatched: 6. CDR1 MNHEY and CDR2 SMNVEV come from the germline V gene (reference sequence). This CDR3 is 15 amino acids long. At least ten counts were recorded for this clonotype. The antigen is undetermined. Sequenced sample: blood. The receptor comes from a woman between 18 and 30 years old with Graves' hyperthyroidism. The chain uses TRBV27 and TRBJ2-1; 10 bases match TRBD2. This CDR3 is CASKAVAGGYNEQFF. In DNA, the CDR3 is TGTGCCAGCAAGGCAGTAGCGGGAGGCTACAATGAGCAGTTCTTC.